These T cell receptor delta chains were read from a single sample in a study of Vδ1+ human thymocytes. TCRdb redid clone calling on the multiplex PCR reads using CATT. The data contain over 20,000 delta-chain clones, around 7.9% of them singletons. Sequencing was performed on Vdelta1+ gamma-delta thymocytes from the thymus. The source is a child under two years old who had congenital heart surgery. Both conserved end residues are part of each CDR3. Each record gives: V gene, D gene, J gene, CDR3 length, CDR3 protein. D genes are given only for firm matches.

TRDV1	.	TRDJ1	15	CAVGESLRAGDKLIF
TRDV1	TRDD3	TRDJ1	17	CALGELIWGTFTDKLIF
TRDV1	.	TRDJ1	15	CALGFDGGYTDKLIF
TRDV1	TRDD2	TRDJ1	24	CALGEQLWAFLPLPGETYTDKLIF
TRDV1	.	TRDJ1	18	CALGELPFLLGVTDKLIF
TRDV1	TRDD3	TRDJ1	17	CALGELGYWGTTDKLIF
TRDV1	TRDD3	TRDJ1	23	CALGEWSRPPRYWGMPGTDKLIF
TRDV1	TRDD3	TRDJ1	21	CALGDPPEPFTTGGYTDKLIF
TRDV1	.	TRDJ1	19	CALGALAFSLRGYTDKLIF
TRDV1	.	TRDJ1	21	CALGERPGQRAMWAYTDKLIF
TRDV1	TRDD3	TRDJ1	20	CALGVTGGYGRREARNKLIF
TRDV1	.	TRDJ1	18	CALGELVLLLSMGDKLIF
TRDV1	.	TRDJ1	15	CALGDPGQYTDKLIF
TRDV1	.	TRDJ1	18	CALGERMAAVHYTDKLIF
TRDV1	TRDD3	TRDJ1	19	CALGELKPSAFWGIRRLIF
TRDV1	.	TRDJ1	11	CALGDRGELIF
TRDV1	.	TRDJ1	14	CALGELGRTDKLIF
TRDV1	TRDD3	TRDJ1	15	CALGEPNAGGYKLIF
TRDV1	.	TRDJ1	15	CALGGLRAYLEGLIF
TRDV1	.	TRDJ1	18	CALGELGQDNGFIDKLIF
TRDV1	TRDD2	TRDJ1	20	CALGELYGVGLPTLTDKLIF
TRDV1	TRDD3	TRDJ1	18	CALGEEFGDNPVTDKLIF
TRAV29/DV5	.	TRDJ1	24	CSVLLCSNYLTVRRGIPYTDKLIF
TRDV1	TRDD3	TRDJ2	20	CALGEPPPTGWGALTAQLFF
TRDV1	.	TRDJ1	26	CALGERGRSPAAFLRLGDMITDKLIF
TRDV1	TRDD2	TRDJ1	26	CALGGPRGLPTLLLGIAKKYTDKLIF
TRDV1	TRDD3	TRDJ1	17	CALGEGYWGQYTDKLIF
TRDV1	.	TRDJ1	16	CALGEPVGGLTDKLIF
TRDV1	TRDD3	TRDJ1	18	CALGVLKAGGYGTDKLIF
TRDV2	TRDD3	TRDJ1	14	CAREVGDKGDKLIF
TRDV1	TRDD2	TRDJ1	16	CALGPPPIPTDDKLIF
TRDV1	.	TRDJ1	17	CALGINGRSGARGKLIF
TRDV1	TRDD2	TRDJ1	19	CALGARPSSEAQYTDKLIF
TRDV1	.	TRDJ1	19	CALGAQIPLVPPFTDKLIF
TRDV1	TRDD3	TRDJ1	23	CALGEWGPLSTGGYRGYTDKLIF
TRDV2	TRDD3	TRDJ3	21	CACDTPHYWGTLSWDTRQMFF
TRDV1	TRDD3	TRDJ1	18	CALGINWTGGPYTDKLIF
TRDV1	TRDD3	TRDJ1	19	CALGELPVPYWGGNDKLIF
TRDV1	.	TRDJ1	20	CALGEHGIPIEGDCTDKLIF
TRDV3	TRDD3	TRDJ1	19	CAFSSSWGIPAFYTDKLIF
TRDV1	.	TRDJ1	18	CALGELTLRDIDTDKLIF
TRDV1	.	TRDJ1	17	CALGNSPRPTYTDKLIF
TRDV1	TRDD3	TRDJ1	18	CALGEYLVLGISTDKLIF
TRDV1	TRDD3	TRDJ1	20	CALGELSKSTGGYPQLKLIF
TRDV1	TRDD2	TRDJ1	22	CALGELNLPPRELIQYTDKLIF
TRDV1	TRDD2	TRDJ1	18	CALGDPSFLRGPSDKLIF
TRDV1	.	TRDJ1	19	CALGELLLPDSYWFDKLIF
TRDV1	TRDD2	TRDJ1	19	CALGDTPLPTTTETDKLIF
TRDV3	TRDD3	TRDJ1	17	CAQPLLGTGGYTDKLIF
TRDV1	TRDD3	TRDJ1	21	CALGENGGLPRRGIRTDKLIF
TRDV1	.	TRDJ1	16	CALGATGWGSSDKLIF
TRDV1	TRDD3	TRDJ1	15	CALGLLGGYTDKLIF
TRDV1	.	TRDJ1	14	CALGERRGTDKLIF
TRDV2	.	TRDJ1	11	CACRGADKLIF